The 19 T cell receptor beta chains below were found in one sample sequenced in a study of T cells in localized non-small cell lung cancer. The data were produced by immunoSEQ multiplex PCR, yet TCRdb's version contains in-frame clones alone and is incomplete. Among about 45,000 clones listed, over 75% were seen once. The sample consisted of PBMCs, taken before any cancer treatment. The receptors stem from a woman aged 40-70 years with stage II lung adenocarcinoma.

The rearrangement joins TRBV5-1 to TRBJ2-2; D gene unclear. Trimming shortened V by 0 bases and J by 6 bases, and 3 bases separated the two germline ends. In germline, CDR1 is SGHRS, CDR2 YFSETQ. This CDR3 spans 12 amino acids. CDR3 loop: CASSLGAGELFF. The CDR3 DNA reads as TGCGCCAGCAGCTTGGGAGCCGGGGAGCTGTTTTTT.

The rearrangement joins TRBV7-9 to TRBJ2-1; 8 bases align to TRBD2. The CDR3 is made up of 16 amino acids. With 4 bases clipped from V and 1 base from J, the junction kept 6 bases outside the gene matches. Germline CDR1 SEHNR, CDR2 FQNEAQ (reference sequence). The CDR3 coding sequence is TGTGCCAGCAGCTCCCTCGGGGGGGATTCCTACAATGAGCAGTTCTTC. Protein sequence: CASSSLGGDSYNEQFF.

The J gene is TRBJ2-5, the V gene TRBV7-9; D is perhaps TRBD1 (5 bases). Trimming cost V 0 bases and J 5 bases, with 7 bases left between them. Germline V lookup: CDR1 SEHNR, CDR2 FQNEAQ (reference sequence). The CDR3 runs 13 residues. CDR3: CASSLAGVETQYF. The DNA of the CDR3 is TGTGCCAGCAGCTTAGCAGGGGTGGAGACCCAGTACTTC.

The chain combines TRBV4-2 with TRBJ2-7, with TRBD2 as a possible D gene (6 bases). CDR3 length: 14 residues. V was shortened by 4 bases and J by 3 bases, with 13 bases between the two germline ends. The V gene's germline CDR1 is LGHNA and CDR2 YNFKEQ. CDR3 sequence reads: CASSPGGKGYEQYF. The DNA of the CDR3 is TGTGCCAGCAGCCCAGGAGGGAAAGGCTACGAGCAGTACTTC.

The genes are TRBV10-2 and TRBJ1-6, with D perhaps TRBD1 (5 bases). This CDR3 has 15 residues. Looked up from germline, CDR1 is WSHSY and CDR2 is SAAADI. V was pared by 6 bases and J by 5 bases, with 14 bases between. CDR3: CASSFDSPDNSPLHF. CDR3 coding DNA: TGCGCCAGCAGCTTCGACAGCCCAGATAATTCACCCCTCCACTTT.

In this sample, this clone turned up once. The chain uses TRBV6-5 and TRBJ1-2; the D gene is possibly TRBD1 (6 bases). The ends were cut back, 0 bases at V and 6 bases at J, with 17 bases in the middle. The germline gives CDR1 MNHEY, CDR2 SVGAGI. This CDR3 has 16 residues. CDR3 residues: CASSYSPLGASDGYTF. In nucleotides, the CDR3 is TGTGCCAGCAGTTACTCGCCCCTGGGGGCGTCGGATGGCTACACCTTC.

DNA of the CDR3: TGCGCCAGCAGCTTGGGTAGGGGGGCGAACACCGGGGAGCTGTTTTTT. Protein sequence: CASSLGRGANTGELFF. V is TRBV5-1 and J is TRBJ2-2, with D perhaps being TRBD1 or TRBD2 (6 bases each). V was shortened by 0 bases and J by 0 bases, with 9 bases between the two germline ends. The V gene's germline CDR1 is SGHRS and CDR2 YFSETQ. The length of the CDR3 is 16 residues. The entire variable domain, with the rest obtained from reference TRBV5-1 and TRBJ2-2, is as follows: KAGVTQTPRYLIKTRGQQVTLSCSPISGHRSVSWYQQTPGQGLQFLFEYFSETQRNKGNFPGRFSGRQFSNSRSEMNVSTLELGDSALYLCASSLGRGANTGELFFGEGSRLTVL.

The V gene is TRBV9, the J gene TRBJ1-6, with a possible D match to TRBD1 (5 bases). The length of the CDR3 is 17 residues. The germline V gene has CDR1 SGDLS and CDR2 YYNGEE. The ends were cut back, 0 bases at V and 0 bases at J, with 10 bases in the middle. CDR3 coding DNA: TGTGCCAGCAGCGTAGCTGGGGGGTTCTCCTATAATTCACCCCTCCACTTT. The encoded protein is CASSVAGGFSYNSPLHF. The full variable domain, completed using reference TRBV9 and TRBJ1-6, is DSGVTQTPKHLITATGQRVTLRCSPRSGDLSVYWYQQSLDQGLQFLIQYYNGEERAKGNILERFSAQQFPDLHSELNLSSLELGDSALYFCASSVAGGFSYNSPLHFGNGTRLTVT.

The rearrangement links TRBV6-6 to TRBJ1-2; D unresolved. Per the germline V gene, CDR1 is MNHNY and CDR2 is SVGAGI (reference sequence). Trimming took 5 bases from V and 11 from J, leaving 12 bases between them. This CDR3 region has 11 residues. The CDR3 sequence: CASSPELGYTF. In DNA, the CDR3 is TGTGCCAGCAGTCCGGAATTAGGTTACACCTTC.

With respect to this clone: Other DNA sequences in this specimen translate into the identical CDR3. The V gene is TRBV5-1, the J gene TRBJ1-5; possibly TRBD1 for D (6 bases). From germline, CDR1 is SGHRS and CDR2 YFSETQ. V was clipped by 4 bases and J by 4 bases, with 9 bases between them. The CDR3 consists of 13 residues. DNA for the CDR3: TGCGCCAGCAGCCTGGACAGTAATCAGCCCCAGCATTTT. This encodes CASSLDSNQPQHF.

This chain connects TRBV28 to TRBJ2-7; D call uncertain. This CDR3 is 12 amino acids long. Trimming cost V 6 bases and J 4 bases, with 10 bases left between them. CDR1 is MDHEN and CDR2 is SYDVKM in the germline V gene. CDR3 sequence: CASSSRPYEQYF. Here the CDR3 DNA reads TGTGCCAGCAGCTCTCGACCGTACGAGCAGTACTTC.

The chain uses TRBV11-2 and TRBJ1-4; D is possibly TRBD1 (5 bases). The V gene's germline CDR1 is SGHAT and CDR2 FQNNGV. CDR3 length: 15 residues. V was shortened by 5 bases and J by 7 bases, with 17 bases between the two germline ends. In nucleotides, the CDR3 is TGTGCCAGCAGCGCGACCGGTGTGGGGGGTGAAAAACTGTTTTTT. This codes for CASSATGVGGEKLFF.

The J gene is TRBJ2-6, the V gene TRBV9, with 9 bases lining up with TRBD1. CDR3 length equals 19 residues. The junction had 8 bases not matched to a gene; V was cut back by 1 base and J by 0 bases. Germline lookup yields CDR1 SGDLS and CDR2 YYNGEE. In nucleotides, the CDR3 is TGTGCCAGCAGCGTAAAAGGGACAGGGCCTCACTCTGGGGCCAACGTCCTGACTTTC. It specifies CASSVKGTGPHSGANVLTF.

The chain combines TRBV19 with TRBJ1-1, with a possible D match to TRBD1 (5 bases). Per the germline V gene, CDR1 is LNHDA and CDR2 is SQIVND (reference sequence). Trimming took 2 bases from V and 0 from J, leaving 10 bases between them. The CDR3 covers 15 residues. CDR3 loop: CASSIYDSMNTEAFF. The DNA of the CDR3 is TGTGCCAGTAGTATATATGACAGCATGAACACTGAAGCTTTCTTT.

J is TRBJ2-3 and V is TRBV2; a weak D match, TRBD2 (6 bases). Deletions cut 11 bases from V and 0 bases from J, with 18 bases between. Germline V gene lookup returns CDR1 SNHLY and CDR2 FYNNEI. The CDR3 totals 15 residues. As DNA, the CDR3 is TGTGCCGGTAATCTGGGGGGTGCTAGCACAGATACGCAGTATTTT. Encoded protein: CAGNLGGASTDTQYF.

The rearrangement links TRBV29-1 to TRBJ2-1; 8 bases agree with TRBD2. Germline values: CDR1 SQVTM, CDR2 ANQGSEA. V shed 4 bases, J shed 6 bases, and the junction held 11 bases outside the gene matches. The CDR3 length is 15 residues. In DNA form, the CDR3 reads TGCAGCGTTGCTAGAGCTGGGACTAGTTCCAATGAGCAGTTCTTC. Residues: CSVARAGTSSNEQFF.

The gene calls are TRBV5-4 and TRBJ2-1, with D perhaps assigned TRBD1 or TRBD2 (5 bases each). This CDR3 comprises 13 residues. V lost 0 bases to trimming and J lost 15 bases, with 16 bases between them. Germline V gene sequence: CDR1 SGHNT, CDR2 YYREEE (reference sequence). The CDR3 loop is CASSLGGETLRFF. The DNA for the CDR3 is TGTGCCAGCAGCTTGGGAGGGGAAACGTTGCGGTTCTTC.

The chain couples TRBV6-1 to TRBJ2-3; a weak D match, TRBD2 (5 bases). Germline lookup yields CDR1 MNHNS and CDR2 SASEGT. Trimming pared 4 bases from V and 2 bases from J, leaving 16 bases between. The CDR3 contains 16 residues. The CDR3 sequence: CASSVEVGFSTDTQYF. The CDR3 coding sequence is TGTGCCAGCAGTGTGGAGGTTGGATTCTCCACAGATACGCAGTATTTT.

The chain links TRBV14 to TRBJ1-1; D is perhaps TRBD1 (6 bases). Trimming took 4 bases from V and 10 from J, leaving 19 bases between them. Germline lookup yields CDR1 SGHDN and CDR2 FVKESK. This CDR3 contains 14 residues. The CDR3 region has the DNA TGTGCCAGCAGCCCCCCGGACGGGCGAGGGGGAGCTTTCTTT. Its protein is CASSPPDGRGGAFF.